A single sample is the source of the 2 T cell receptor beta chains below, sequenced in a study of CD4 T cells in relation to SARS-CoV-2 and coronaviruses. TCRdb's table, derived via immunoSEQ multiplex PCR, lists solely in-frame clones and lacks some. The sample lists approximately 20,000 clones, around three quarters occurring once. Before the COVID-19 pandemic, during about 2010-2018, CD4+ T cells were taken from unexposed donors. Isolation of CD4+ T cells took place after about 10 days in culture. The antigens these receptors bind are not known. Input material: CD4+ T cells from PBMCs, cultured in vitro. The receptor source for this set is a human donor in good health.

This clone was recorded a few times. V gene TRBV28 combines with J gene TRBJ2-1, with 8 bases identical to TRBD2. V dropped 4 bases and J dropped 6; count of bases not matched to a gene: 14. Germline CDR1 and CDR2: MDHEN and SYDVKM. The CDR3 has 17 amino acids. The CDR3 here is CASSSRSRLARGNEQFF. The CDR3 DNA reads TGTGCCAGCAGTTCCAGAAGTAGACTAGCGAGGGGCAATGAGCAGTTCTTC. The variable domain in full, with the rest retrieved from reference TRBV28 and TRBJ2-1, is DVKVTQSSRYLVKRTGEKVFLECVQDMDHENMFWYRQDPGLGLRLIYFSYDVKMKEKGDIPEGYSVSREKKERFSLILESASTNQTSMYLCASSSRSRLARGNEQFFGPGTRLTVL.

The chain is built from TRBV29-1 and TRBJ1-2; 11 bases are shared with TRBD1. Germline CDR1 SQVTM, CDR2 ANQGSEA. The CDR3 loop spans 15 amino acids. Trimming removed 4 bases from V and 7 bases from J; junction bases left unmatched: 11. The CDR3 sequence: CSVGAVGTGGGGYTF. The DNA for the CDR3 is TGCAGCGTTGGCGCGGTCGGGACAGGGGGAGGTGGCTACACCTTC.